Shown below are 2 T cell receptor beta chains from a single sample sequenced in a study of control samples from healthy donors and cancer patients (dated by TCRdb to the early 2020s). Library construction relied on the immunoSEQ multiplex PCR assay. The table comes from immuneACCESS by way of TCRdb, which keeps in-frame sequences with V and J called. Part of the clones is missing from these tables; in studies checked, under half for an unresolved V gene and the rest for unknown reasons. The sample table records around 93,000 clones; about 90% of these occur just once. Of the sample, 13% to 15% falls within the top ten clones. The sequencing input was blood. The source is a man aged 30 to 45 in good health.

The V and J genes are TRBV13 and TRBJ2-2, with D possibly TRBD1 on 6 matching bases. Trimming pared 8 bases from V and 1 base from J, leaving 17 bases between. This CDR3 comprises 16 residues. The germline gives CDR1 PRHDT, CDR2 FYEKMQ (reference sequence). The CDR3 reads CASGGPQGQNTGELFF. The CDR3, as DNA: TGTGCCAGCGGGGGCCCCCAGGGACAGAACACCGGGGAGCTGTTTTTT.

The chain recombines TRBV5-4 with TRBJ2-7; D gene uncertain. The CDR3 is 13 amino acids. Germline V gene lookup returns CDR1 SGHNT and CDR2 YYREEE (reference sequence). Trimming left V 0 bases short and J 2 bases short, with 6 bases between. The CDR3 nucleotides read TGTGCCAGCAGCTTGGGTCCCCCCTACGAGCAGTACTTC. Its protein is CASSLGPPYEQYF.